Here is one TCR beta chain with its context. Which antigen it targets is not known. Base qualities are not at hand, and no much larger clone is one base apart. TCRbeta CDR3 regions were amplified from genomic DNA by means of the immunoSEQ Assay, a bias-controlled multiplex PCR. The original pipeline was this. The number of nucleated cells in each sample was estimated by amplification of reference gene primers within the assay. To quantify the absolute abundance of each unique TCRbeta CDR3 rearrangement, sequence reads were collapsed and filtered. For each sample, productive Simpson clonality was calculated by taking the square root of Simpson's diversity index across productive rearrangements. TCRdb mirrors the immuneACCESS table, restricted to in-frame sequences. Some clones are absent from its copies; in checked studies, under half trace to an unresolved V gene, and the reason for the others is unknown. From that table come the V and J calls and clone size; the DNA was used to work out D and trimming. Here the sample has a few hundred thousand clones; 88% occur a single time. The ten largest account for 0.9% to 1.5% of the sample.

The data belong to a study of blood T cell repertoires in COVID-19 (dated by TCRdb to about 2020). About the study as a whole: The collaborator samples originated in the United States, Italy and Spain and spanned the acute and convalescent phases of COVID-19. Samples came from the ongoing ImmuneRACE study (first 160 participants) plus 1,254 subjects from 6 global collaborators. Where HLA class I and class II types were available, the types were taken from metadata supplied by the sample provider, not from assay-based typing. The material from the prospective study consisted of cDNA or gDNA derived from T cells, B-cell-depleted T cells, or PBMCs. The repertoires were made available in a free public database intended to serve as a resource for research on the immune response to SARS-CoV-2. A de-identified subject ID, COVID-19 status, age in years and sex were almost always included in the sample metadata. Deeply sampled blood TCRbeta repertoires from subjects exposed to, actively infected with, or recovered from COVID-19 were included in the dataset. What the research found in general, with its limitations: Clinical and demographic metadata were provided uncurated, with the amount varying by source and participant.

Participants in the prospective study were enrolled through a virtual design, were aged roughly 18 to 100 years, and lived in approximately 25 United States geographic areas. Cohort assignment in the prospective study relied on participant-reported clinical history from a screening survey and a study questionnaire. Recovered participants in ImmuneRACE Cohort 3 were defined as having two consecutive negative NP/OP PCR tests, clearance from a healthcare professional, or resolution of symptoms. Mobile phlebotomists in the prospective study collected whole blood, serum and a nasopharyngeal or oropharyngeal swab from every participant. Additional blood draws and questionnaires over an approximately 2-month period could optionally be provided by prospective study participants. Prospective study blood samples were shipped either frozen or at room temperature before DNA extraction. Based on the germline V gene (reference sequence), the CDR1 and CDR2 sequences are MNHEY and SMNVEV. The CDR3 holds 13 amino acids from the cysteine to the phenylalanine. The entry retains the CDR3 DNA only, 39 bases that are in frame from base 1. V sheds 4 bases and J sheds 1 base, leaving 5 bases between their ends.

The specimen sequenced was PBMCs or T cells enriched from blood (not recorded which). The clonotype originates from a woman between 18 and 29 years old who had recovered from COVID-19. The chain is assembled from TRBV27 and TRBJ2-4, with no confidently assigned D gene. Read as DNA, the sequence is TGTGCCAGCAGTTCGTTTGCCAAAAACATTCAGTACTTC. This translates into CASSSFAKNIQYF.